The clone carrying this T cell receptor beta chain came up many times. Its specificity is unknown. No cell sorting was done before RNA was extracted from the tissue. Between August and November 2014, newly diagnosed, chemotherapy-naive lung cancer patients underwent thoracic surgery in China. This CDR3 comprises 15 residues. The trim removed 4 bases at V and 5 bases at J, leaving 9 bases unmatched. In germline, CDR1 is SGHRS, CDR2 YFSETQ. TCRbeta libraries were built with three rounds of nested PCR, modified from ARM-PCR. MiXCR was run by TCRdb on the multiplex PCR reads, yielding one entry per CDR3 protein. The table includes 60,000 to 90,000 distinct CDR3 sequences, around 77% detected once. The data were obtained in a study of tumor and adjacent non-tumor tissue in lung cancer. Regarding the study as a whole: Top 100 clones took a larger repertoire share in normal lung. Tumor tissue had significantly higher TCR diversity than normal lung.

Sequences were obtained from lung tumor tissue. This TCR derives from a woman in her forties or fifties with non-small cell lung cancer. The chain links TRBV5-1 to TRBJ1-5; the match to TRBD1 covers 7 bases. As DNA, the CDR3 is TGCGCCAGCAGCCCTCAGGGGGGCGGGCATCAGCCCCAGCATTTT. This codes for CASSPQGGGHQPQHF.